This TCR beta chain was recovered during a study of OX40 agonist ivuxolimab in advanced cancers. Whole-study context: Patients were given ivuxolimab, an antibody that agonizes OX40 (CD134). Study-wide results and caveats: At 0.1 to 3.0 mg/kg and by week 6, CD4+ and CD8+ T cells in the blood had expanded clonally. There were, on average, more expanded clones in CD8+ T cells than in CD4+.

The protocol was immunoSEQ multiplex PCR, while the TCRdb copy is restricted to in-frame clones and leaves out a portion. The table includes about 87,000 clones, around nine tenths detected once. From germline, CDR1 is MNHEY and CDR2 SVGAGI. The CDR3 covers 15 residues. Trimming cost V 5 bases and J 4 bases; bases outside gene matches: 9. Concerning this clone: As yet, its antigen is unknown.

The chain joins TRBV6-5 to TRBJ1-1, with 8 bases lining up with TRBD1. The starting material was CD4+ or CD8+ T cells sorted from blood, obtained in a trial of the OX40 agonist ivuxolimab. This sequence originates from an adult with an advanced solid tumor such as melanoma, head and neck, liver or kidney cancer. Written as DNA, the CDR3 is TGTGCCAGCAGTCCGTTGACAGGGGAGGGCACTGAAGCTTTCTTT. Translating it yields CASSPLTGEGTEAFF.